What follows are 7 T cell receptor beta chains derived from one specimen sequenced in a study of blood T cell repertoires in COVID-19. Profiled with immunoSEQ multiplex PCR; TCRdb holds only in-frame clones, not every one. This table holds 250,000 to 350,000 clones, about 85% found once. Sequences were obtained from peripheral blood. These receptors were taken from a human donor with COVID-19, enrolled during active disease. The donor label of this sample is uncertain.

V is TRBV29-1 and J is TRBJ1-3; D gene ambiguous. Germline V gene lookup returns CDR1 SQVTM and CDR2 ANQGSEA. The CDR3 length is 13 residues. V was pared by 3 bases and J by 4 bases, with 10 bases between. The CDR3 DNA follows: TGCAGCGTTGATCCGGGTCCGGGAAACACCATATATTTT. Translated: CSVDPGPGNTIYF.

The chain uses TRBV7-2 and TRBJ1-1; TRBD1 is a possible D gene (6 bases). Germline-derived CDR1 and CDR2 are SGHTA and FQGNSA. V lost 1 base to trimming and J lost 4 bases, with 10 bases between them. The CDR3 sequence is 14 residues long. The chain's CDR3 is CASSLDGGPTEAFF. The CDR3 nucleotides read TGTGCCAGCAGCTTAGATGGGGGCCCCACTGAAGCTTTCTTT.

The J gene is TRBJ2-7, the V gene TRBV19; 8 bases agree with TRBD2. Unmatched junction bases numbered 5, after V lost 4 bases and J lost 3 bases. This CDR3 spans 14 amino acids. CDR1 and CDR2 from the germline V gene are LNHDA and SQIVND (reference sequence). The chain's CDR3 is CASSTAGTSYEQYF. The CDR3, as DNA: TGTGCCAGTAGTACGGCCGGGACTAGCTACGAGCAGTACTTC. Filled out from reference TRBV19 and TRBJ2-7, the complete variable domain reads DGGITQSPKYLFRKEGQNVTLSCEQNLNHDAMYWYRQDPGQGLRLIYYSQIVNDFQKGDIAEGYSVSREKKESFPLTVTSAQKNPTAFYLCASSTAGTSYEQYFGPGTRLTVT.

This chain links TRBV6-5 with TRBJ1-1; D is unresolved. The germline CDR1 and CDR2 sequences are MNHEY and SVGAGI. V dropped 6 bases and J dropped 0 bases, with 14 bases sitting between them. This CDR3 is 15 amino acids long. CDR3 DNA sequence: TGTGCCAGCAGCATAGAGACACGTATGAACACTGAAGCTTTCTTT. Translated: CASSIETRMNTEAFF.

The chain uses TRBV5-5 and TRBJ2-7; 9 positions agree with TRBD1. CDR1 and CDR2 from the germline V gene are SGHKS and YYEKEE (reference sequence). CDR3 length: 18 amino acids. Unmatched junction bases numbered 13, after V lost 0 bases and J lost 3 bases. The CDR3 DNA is TGTGCCAGCAGCTTGGCCGGAGCTGGGACAGGGAATAGCTACGAGCAGTACTTC. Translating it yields CASSLAGAGTGNSYEQYF.

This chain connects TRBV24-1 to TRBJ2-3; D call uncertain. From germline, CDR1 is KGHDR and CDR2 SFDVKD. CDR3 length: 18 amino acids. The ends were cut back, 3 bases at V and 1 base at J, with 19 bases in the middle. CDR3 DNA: TGTGCCACCAGTGATGCAGGCCTCTCGGATAAGGGCACAGATACGCAGTATTTT. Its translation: CATSDAGLSDKGTDTQYF.

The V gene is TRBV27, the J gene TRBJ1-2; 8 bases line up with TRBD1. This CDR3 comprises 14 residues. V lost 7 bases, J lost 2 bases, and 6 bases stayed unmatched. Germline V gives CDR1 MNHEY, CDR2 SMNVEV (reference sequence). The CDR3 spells CASTDWTGNYGYTF. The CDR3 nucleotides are TGTGCCAGCACCGATTGGACAGGGAACTATGGCTACACCTTC.